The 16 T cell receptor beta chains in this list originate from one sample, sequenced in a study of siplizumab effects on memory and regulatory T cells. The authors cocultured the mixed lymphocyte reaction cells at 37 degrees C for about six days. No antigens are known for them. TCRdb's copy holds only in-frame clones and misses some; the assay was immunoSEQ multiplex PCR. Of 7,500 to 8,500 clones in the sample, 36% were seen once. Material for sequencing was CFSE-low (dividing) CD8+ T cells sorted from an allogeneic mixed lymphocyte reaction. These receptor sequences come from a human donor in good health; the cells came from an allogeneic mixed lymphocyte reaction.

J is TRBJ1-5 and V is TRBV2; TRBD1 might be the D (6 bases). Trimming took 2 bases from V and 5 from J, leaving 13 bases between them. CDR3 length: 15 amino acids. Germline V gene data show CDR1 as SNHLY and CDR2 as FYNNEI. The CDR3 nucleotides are TGTGCCAGCAGTGAAAGCCGGGGGCAGCATCAGCCCCAGCATTTT. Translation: CASSESRGQHQPQHF.

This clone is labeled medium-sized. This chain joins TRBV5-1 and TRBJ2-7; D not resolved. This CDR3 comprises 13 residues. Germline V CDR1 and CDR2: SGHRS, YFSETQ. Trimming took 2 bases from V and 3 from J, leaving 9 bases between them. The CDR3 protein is CASSFSVNYEQYF. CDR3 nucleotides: TGCGCCAGCAGCTTTTCCGTGAACTACGAGCAGTACTTC.

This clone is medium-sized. CDR3 sequence (DNA): TGTGCCAGCAGCCCCGACAAAAACAATGAGCAGTTCTTC. Protein: CASSPDKNNEQFF. The chain uses TRBV7-3 and TRBJ2-1; D uncertain. Trimming removed 5 bases at V and 5 bases at J, with 10 bases between. CDR3 size: 13 residues. Germline CDR1 and CDR2: SGHTA and FQGTGA. The whole variable domain, filled in from reference TRBV7-3 and TRBJ2-1, reads GAGVSQTPSNKVTEKGKYVELRCDPISGHTALYWYRQSLGQGPEFLIYFQGTGAADDSGLPNDRFFAVRPEGSVSTLKIQRTERGDSAVYLCASSPDKNNEQFFGPGTRLTVL.

For the CDR3, the DNA is TGTGCCAGCAGTGGGGGACAGTCCTACGAGCAGTACTTC. This sequence encodes CASSGGQSYEQYF. The V gene is TRBV7-9, the J gene TRBJ2-7; 7 bases align to TRBD1. Germline CDR1 SEHNR, CDR2 FQNEAQ (reference sequence). After removal of 6 bases from V and 1 base from J, the junction contained 3 bases not matched to a gene. The CDR3 has 13 amino acids.

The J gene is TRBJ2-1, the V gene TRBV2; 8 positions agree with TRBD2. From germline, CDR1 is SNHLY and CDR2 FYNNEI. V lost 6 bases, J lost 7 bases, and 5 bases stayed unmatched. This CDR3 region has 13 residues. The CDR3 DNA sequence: TGTGCCAGCAGCGTCCGGGGGGGAAATGAGCAGTTCTTC. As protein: CASSVRGGNEQFF.

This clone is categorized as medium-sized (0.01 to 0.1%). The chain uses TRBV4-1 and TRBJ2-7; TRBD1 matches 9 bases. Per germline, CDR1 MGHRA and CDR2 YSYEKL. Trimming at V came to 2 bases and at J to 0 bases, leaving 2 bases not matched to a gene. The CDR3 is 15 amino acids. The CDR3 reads CASSQRTGDSYEQYF. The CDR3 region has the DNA TGCGCCAGCAGCCAAAGGACAGGGGACTCCTACGAGCAGTACTTC.

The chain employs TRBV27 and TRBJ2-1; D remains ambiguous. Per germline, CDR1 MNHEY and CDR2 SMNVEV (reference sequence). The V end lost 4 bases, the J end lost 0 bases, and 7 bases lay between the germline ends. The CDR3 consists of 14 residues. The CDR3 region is CASSYKSSYNEQFF. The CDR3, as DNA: TGTGCCAGCAGTTACAAAAGCTCCTACAATGAGCAGTTCTTC.

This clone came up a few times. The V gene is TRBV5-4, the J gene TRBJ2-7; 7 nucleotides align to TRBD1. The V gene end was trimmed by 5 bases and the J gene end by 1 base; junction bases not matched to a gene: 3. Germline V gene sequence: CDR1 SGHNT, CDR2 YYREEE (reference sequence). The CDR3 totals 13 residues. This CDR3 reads CASSSQGSYEQYF. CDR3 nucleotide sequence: TGTGCCAGCAGTTCACAGGGGTCCTACGAGCAGTACTTC.

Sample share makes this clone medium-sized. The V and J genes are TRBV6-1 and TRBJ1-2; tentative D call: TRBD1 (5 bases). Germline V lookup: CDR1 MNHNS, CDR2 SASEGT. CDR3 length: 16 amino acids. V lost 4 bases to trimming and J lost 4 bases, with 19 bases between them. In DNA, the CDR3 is TGTGCCAGCAGTGTCTCCGCCCGGGGGTTGGTCTATGGCTACACCTTC. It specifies CASSVSARGLVYGYTF.

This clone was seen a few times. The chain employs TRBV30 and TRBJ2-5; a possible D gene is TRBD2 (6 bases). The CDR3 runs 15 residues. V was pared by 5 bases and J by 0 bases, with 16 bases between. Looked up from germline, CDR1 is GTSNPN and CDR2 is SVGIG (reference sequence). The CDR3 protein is CAWGGGVPYQETQYF. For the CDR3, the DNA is TGTGCCTGGGGAGGAGGGGTCCCCTACCAAGAGACCCAGTACTTC.

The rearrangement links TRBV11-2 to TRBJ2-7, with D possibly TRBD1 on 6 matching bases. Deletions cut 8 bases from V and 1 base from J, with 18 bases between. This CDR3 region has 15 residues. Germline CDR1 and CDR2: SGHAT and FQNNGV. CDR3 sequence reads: CASAKDRTGSYEQYF. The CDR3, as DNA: TGTGCCAGCGCCAAAGACAGGACGGGTTCCTACGAGCAGTACTTC.

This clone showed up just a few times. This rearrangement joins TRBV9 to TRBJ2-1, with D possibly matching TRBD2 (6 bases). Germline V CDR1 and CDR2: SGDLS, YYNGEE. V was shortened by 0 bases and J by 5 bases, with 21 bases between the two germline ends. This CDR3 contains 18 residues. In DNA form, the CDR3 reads TGTGCCAGCAGCGTAGAGGTAATGGTCGGGACTCTAAACAATGAGCAGTTCTTC. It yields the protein CASSVEVMVGTLNNEQFF.

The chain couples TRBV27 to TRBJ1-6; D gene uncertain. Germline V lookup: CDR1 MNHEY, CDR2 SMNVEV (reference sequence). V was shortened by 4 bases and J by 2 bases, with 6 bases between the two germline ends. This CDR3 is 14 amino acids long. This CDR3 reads CASSSSPYNSPLHF. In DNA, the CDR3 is TGTGCCAGCAGTTCTTCCCCCTATAATTCACCCCTCCACTTT.

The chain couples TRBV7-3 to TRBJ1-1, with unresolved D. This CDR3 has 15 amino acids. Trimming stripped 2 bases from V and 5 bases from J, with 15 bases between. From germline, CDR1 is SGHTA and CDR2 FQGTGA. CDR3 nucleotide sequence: TGTGCCAGCAGCTTAGAGGCGGAGGTTCGTACTGAAGCTTTCTTT. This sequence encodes CASSLEAEVRTEAFF.

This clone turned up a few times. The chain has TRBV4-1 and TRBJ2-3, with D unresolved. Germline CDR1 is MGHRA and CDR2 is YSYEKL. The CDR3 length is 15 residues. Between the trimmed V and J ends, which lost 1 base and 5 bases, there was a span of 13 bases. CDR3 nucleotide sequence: TGCGCCAGCAGCCAAGTTCCTGGGTCCGGAGATACGCAGTATTTT. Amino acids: CASSQVPGSGDTQYF.

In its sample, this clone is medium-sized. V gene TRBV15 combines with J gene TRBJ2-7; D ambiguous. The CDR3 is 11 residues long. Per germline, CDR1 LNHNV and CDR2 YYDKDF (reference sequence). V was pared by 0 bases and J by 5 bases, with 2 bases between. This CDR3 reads CATSREDEQYF. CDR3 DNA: TGTGCCACCAGCAGAGAGGACGAGCAGTACTTC.